What follows describes a single T cell receptor beta chain. Its antigen remains unknown. Measured with immunoSEQ multiplex PCR; TCRdb has only the in-frame clones, and not every one. This table holds 220,000 or so clones, around four fifths found once. The CDR3 has 16 residues. The sample belongs to a study of cytomegalovirus exposure and HLA in healthy donors. Study conclusions and caveats: The majority of TCR sequences were rare, yet some public TCRs appeared in many donors.

The sequence was obtained from a woman aged 25 to 39 in good health and CMV-seropositive. The specimen was PBMCs. J is TRBJ1-2 and V is TRBV21-1; whether TRBD1, the table's D call, matches the DNA was not checked. TRBV21-1 is termed a pseudogene. CDR3 sequence reads: CASSKMCQALNYGYTF. The CDR3 DNA sequence: TGTGCCAGCAGCAAGATGTGCCAGGCTCTTAACTATGGCTACACCTTC.